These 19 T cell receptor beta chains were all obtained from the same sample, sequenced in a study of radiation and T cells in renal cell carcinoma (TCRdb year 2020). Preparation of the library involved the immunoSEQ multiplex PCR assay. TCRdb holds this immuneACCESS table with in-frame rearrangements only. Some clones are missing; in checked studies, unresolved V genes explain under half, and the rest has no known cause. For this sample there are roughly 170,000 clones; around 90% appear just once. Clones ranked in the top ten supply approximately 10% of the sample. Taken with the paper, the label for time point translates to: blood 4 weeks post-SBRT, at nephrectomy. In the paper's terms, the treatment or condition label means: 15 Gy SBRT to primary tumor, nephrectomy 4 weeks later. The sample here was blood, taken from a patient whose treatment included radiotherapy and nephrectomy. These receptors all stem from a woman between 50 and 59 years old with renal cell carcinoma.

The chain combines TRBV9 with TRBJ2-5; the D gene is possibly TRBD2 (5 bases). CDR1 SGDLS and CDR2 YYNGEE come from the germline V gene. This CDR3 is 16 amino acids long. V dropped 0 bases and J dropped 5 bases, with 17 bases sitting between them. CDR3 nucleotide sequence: TGTGCCAGCAGCGTAGCTTACCGCCTGGGAGCGGAGACCCAGTACTTC. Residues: CASSVAYRLGAETQYF.

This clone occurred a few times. The CDR3, as DNA: TGTGCCAGTAGCCCCTGGGGTAGCGCAAGCAGGCAAGAGACCCAGTACTTC. Amino acids: CASSPWGSASRQETQYF. The chain links TRBV19 to TRBJ2-5; D may be TRBD2 (5 bases). This CDR3 contains 17 residues. Germline CDR1 and CDR2: LNHDA and SQIVND (reference sequence). Trimming removed 6 bases from V and 2 bases from J, with 22 bases in between.

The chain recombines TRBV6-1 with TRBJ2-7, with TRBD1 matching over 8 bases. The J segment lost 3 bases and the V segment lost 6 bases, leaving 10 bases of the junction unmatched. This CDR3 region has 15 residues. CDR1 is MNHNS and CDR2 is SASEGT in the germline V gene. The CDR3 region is CASRENRGESYEQYF. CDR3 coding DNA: TGTGCCAGCAGGGAAAACAGGGGGGAAAGCTACGAGCAGTACTTC.

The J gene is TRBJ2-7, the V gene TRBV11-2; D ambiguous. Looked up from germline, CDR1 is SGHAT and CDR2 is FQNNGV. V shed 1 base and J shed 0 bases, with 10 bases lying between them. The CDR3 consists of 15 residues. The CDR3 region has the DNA TGTGCCAGCAGCTTAGTGTCAGTTTCCTCCTACGAGCAGTACTTC. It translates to CASSLVSVSSYEQYF.

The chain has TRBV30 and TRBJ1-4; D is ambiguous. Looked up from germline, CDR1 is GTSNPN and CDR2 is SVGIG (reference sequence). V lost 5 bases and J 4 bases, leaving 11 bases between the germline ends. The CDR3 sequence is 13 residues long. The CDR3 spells CAWGKHVNEKLFF. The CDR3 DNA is TGTGCCTGGGGGAAGCATGTTAATGAAAAACTGTTTTTT.

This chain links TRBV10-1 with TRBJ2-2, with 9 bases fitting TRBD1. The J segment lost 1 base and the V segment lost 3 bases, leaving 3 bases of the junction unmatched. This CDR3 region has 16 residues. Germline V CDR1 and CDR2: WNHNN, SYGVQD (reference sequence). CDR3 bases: TGCGCCAGCAGTGAACTGGACAGGGGGAACACCGGGGAGCTGTTTTTT. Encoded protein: CASSELDRGNTGELFF.

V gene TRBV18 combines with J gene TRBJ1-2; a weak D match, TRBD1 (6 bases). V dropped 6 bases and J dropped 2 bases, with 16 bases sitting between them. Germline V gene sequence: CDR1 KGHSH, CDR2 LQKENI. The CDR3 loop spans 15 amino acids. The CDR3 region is CASSLRGAVNYGYTF. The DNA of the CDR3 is TGTGCCAGCTCGCTGAGGGGGGCGGTAAACTATGGCTACACCTTC.

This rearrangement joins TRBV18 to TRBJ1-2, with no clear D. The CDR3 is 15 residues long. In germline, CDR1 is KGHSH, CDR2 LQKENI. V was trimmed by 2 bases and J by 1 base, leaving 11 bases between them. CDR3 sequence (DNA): TGTGCCAGCTCACCATCCGGAGAGATTAACTATGGCTACACCTTC. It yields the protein CASSPSGEINYGYTF.

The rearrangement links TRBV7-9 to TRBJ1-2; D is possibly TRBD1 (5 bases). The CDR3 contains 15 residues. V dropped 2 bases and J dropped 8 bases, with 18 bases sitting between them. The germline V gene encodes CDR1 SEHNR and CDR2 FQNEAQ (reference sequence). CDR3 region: CASSLIDRGASGYTF. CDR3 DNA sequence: TGTGCCAGCAGCTTAATAGACAGAGGGGCGAGCGGCTACACCTTC.

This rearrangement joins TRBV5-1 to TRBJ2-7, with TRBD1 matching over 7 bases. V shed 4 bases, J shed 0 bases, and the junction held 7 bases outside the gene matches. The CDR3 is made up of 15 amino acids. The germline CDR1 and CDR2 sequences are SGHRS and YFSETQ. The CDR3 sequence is CASSTLTGNSYEQYF. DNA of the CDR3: TGCGCCAGCAGCACACTGACAGGGAACTCCTACGAGCAGTACTTC.

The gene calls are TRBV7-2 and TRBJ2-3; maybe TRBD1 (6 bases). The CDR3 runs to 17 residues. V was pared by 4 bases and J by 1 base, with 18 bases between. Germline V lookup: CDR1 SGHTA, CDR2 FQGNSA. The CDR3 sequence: CASSSPREGVGTDTQYF. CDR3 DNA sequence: TGTGCCAGCAGCTCACCCCGAGAGGGGGTGGGCACAGATACGCAGTATTTT.

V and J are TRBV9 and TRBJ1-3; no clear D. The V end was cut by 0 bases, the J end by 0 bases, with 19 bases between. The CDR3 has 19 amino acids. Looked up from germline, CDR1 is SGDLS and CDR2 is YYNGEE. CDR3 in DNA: TGTGCCAGCAGCGTAGAATCGAGAGGTCCGGGGAGCTCTGGAAACACCATATATTTT. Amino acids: CASSVESRGPGSSGNTIYF.

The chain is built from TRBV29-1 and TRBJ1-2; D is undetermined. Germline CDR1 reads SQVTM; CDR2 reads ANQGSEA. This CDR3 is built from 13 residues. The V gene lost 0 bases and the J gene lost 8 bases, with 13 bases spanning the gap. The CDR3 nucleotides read TGCAGCGTTGAAGATCTGGTAGGGAACGGCTACACCTTC. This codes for CSVEDLVGNGYTF. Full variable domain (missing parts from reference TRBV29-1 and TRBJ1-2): SAVISQKPSRDICQRGTSLTIQCQVDSQVTMMFWYRQQPGQSLTLIATANQGSEATYESGFVIDKFPISRPNLTFSTLTVSNMSPEDSSIYLCSVEDLVGNGYTFGSGTRLTVV.

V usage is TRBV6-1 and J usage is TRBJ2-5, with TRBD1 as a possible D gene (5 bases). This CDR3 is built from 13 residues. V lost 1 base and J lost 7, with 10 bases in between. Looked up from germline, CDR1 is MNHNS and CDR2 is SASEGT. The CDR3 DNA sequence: TGTGCCAGCAGTGAAGACGGTGGGGCGACCCAGTACTTC. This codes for CASSEDGGATQYF.

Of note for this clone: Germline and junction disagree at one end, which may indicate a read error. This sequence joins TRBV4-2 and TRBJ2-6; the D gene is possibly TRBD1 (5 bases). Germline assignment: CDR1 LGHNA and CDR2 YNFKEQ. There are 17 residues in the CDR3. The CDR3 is CASSQDLGNSGANVLAF. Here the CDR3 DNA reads TGTGCCAGCAGCCAAGATCTGGGAAACTCTGGGGCCAACGTCCTGGCTTTC.

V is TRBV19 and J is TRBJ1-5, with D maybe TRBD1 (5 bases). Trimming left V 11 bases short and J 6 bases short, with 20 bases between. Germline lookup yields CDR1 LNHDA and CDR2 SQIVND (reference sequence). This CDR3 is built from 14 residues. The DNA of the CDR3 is TGTGCCCGCCTCGTCGGGGGTATGGGTCAGCCCCAGCATTTT. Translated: CARLVGGMGQPQHF.

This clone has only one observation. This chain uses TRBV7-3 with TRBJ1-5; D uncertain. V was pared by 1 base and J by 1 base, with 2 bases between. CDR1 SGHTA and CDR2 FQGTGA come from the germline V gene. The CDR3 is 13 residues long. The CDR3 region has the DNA TGTGCCAGCAGCTTAATAAGCAATCAGCCCCAGCATTTT. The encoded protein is CASSLISNQPQHF.

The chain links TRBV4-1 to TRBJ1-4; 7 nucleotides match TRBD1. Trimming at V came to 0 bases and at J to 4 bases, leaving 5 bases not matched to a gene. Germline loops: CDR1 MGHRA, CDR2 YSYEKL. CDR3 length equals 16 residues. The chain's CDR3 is CASSQEVGQSNEKLFF. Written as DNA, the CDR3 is TGCGCCAGCAGCCAAGAGGTGGGACAGAGTAATGAAAAACTGTTTTTT.

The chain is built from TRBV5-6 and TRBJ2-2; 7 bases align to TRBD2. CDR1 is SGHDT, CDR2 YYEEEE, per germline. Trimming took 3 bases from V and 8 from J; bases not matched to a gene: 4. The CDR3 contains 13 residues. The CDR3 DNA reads TGTGCCAGCAGCTGGGGAGGGGAGGGGGAGCTGTTTTTT. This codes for CASSWGGEGELFF. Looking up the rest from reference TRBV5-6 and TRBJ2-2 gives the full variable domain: DAGVTQSPTHLIKTRGQQVTLRCSPKSGHDTVSWYQQALGQGPQFIFQYYEEEERQRGNFPDRFSGHQFPNYSSELNVNALLLGDSALYLCASSWGGEGELFFGEGSRLTVL.